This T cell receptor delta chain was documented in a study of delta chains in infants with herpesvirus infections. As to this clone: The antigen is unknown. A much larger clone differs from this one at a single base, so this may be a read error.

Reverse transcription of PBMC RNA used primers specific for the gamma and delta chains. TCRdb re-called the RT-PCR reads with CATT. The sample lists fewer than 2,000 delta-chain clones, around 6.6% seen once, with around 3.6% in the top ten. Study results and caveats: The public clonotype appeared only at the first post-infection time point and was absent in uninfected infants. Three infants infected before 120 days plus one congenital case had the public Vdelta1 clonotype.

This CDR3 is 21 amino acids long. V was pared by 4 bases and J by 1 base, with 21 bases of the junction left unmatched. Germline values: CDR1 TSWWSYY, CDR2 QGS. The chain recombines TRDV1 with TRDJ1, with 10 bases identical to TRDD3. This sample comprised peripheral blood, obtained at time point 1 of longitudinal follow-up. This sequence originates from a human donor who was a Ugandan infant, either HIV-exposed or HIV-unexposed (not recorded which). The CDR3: CALGAPTIPLGDTRGTDKLIF. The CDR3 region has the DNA TGTGCTCTTGGGGCCCCAACTATACCATTGGGGGATACAAGAGGCACCGATAAACTCATCTTT.